The clone carrying this TCR beta chain occurred once. The data were taken from a study of blood T cell repertoires in COVID-19. Across the whole study: From the United States, Italy and Spain came samples of acute and convalescent COVID-19.

The study drew participants aged about 18 to 95 years from 20 to 30 US areas. The table came from immunoSEQ multiplex PCR; TCRdb's copy has only in-frame clones and leaves some out. The repertoire consists of about 400,000 clones, with around 89% occurring once and the leading ten covering over 0.9%. Trimming stripped 5 bases from V and 4 bases from J, with 8 bases between. CDR3 length: 13 amino acids. The germline CDR1 and CDR2 sequences are LNHDA and SQIVND (reference sequence). The clonotype originates from a woman in her twenties or thirties with acute COVID-19. Sequenced sample: PBMCs or T cells enriched from blood (not recorded which). V gene TRBV19 combines with J gene TRBJ1-4; D gene ambiguous. The CDR3 is CASSSVVNEKLFF. Here the CDR3 DNA reads TGTGCCAGTAGTTCGGTGGTTAATGAAAAACTGTTTTTT. Looking up the rest from reference TRBV19 and TRBJ1-4 gives the full variable domain: DGGITQSPKYLFRKEGQNVTLSCEQNLNHDAMYWYRQDPGQGLRLIYYSQIVNDFQKGDIAEGYSVSREKKESFPLTVTSAQKNPTAFYLCASSSVVNEKLFFGSGTQLSVL.